One and the same sample provided the 25 T cell receptor beta chains below, sequenced in a study of cytomegalovirus exposure and HLA in healthy donors. Primers for the PCR totalled 60 Vbeta and 13 Jbeta. The table came from immunoSEQ multiplex PCR; TCRdb's copy has only in-frame clones and leaves some out. This repertoire shows some 130,000 clones, roughly 82% found once; its top ten account for roughly 10%. The source material was PBMCs. The receptors shown here come from a male donor in good health and CMV-seropositive.

The V gene is TRBV18, the J gene TRBJ1-2; 8 bases map to TRBD1. CDR1 is KGHSH and CDR2 is LQKENI in the germline V gene. This CDR3 is 15 amino acids long. V shed 6 bases and J 3 bases; nucleotides not matched to a gene: 9. CDR3 sequence: CASSFGQGSHYGYTF. The DNA for the CDR3 is TGTGCCAGCTCCTTCGGACAGGGATCCCACTATGGCTACACCTTC.

This clone was seen a few times. This CDR3 is CASADRGRGEQYF. Written as DNA, the CDR3 is TGTGCCAGTGCGGACAGGGGAAGGGGCGAGCAGTACTTC. V usage is TRBV19 and J usage is TRBJ2-7; 9 bases line up with TRBD1. Trimming removed 8 bases from V and 6 bases from J; junction bases left unmatched: 8. This CDR3 has 13 residues. Germline lookup yields CDR1 LNHDA and CDR2 SQIVND (reference sequence).

This chain joins TRBV30 and TRBJ2-2; tentative D call: TRBD2 (5 bases). The CDR3 is 13 residues long. Trimming stripped 3 bases from V and 3 bases from J, with 8 bases between. CDR1 GTSNPN and CDR2 SVGIG come from the germline V gene (reference sequence). This chain's CDR3 is CAWRREYTGELFF. The CDR3 DNA reads as TGTGCCTGGAGGAGGGAGTACACCGGGGAGCTGTTTTTT.

This clone was counted a single time. The V call is TRBV15, the J call TRBJ1-3; D gene unclear. The CDR3 length is 13 residues. Deletions cut 7 bases from V and 0 bases from J, with 7 bases between. CDR1 and CDR2 (germline): LNHNV, YYDKDF (reference sequence). The CDR3 reads CATTQNSGNTIYF. The CDR3 DNA follows: TGTGCCACCACACAGAACTCTGGAAACACCATATATTTT.

The genes are TRBV11-2 and TRBJ2-1; 10 bases align to TRBD2. The CDR3 consists of 16 residues. V lost 6 bases and J lost 5; bases outside the gene matches: 10. In germline, CDR1 is SGHAT, CDR2 FQNNGV. CDR3 sequence (DNA): TGTGCCAGCAGTCCCTGGGCTAGCGGGGGCCACAATGAGCAGTTCTTC. As protein: CASSPWASGGHNEQFF.

This clone was recorded a few times. The chain carries TRBV5-1 and TRBJ2-7; TRBD1 matches at 7 bases. The CDR3 is made up of 14 amino acids. The V gene end was trimmed by 2 bases and the J gene end by 2 bases; junction bases not matched to a gene: 4. CDR1 and CDR2 (germline): SGHRS, YFSETQ. The CDR3 nucleotides are TGCGCCAGCAGCTTCACAGGGGACACCTACGAGCAGTACTTC. Protein product: CASSFTGDTYEQYF.

The rearrangement joins TRBV5-6 to TRBJ2-7, with 7 bases aligning to TRBD2. The CDR3 consists of 16 residues. V was pared by 4 bases and J by 4 bases, with 14 bases of the junction left unmatched. Germline V gene lookup returns CDR1 SGHDT and CDR2 YYEEEE. CDR3 loop: CASSAPPQRENYEQYF. The DNA for the CDR3 is TGTGCCAGCAGCGCGCCCCCCCAGCGGGAAAATTACGAGCAGTACTTC.

The chain joins TRBV28 to TRBJ2-7; 9 nucleotides match TRBD1. Germline V lookup: CDR1 MDHEN, CDR2 SYDVKM. This CDR3 has 16 amino acids. Losses at the gene ends were 4 bases for V and 3 bases for J; bases not matched to a gene: 10. CDR3 loop: CASSSKLGQGFYEQYF. CDR3 DNA sequence: TGTGCCAGCAGTTCAAAATTGGGACAGGGCTTCTACGAGCAGTACTTC.

This clone showed up just a few times. This chain uses TRBV27 with TRBJ1-5, with unresolved D. The CDR3 loop spans 14 amino acids. Trimming stripped 7 bases from V and 1 base from J, with 11 bases between. Germline V lookup: CDR1 MNHEY, CDR2 SMNVEV (reference sequence). DNA for the CDR3: TGTGCCAGCACCTGGGCAGAAAGCAATCAGCCCCAGCATTTT. It codes for CASTWAESNQPQHF.

The chain couples TRBV6-1 to TRBJ1-2, with 7 bases lining up with TRBD1. Germline V gene lookup returns CDR1 MNHNS and CDR2 SASEGT. With V trimmed by 8 bases and J by 4 bases, 13 bases remained unmatched. The CDR3 sequence is 15 residues long. CDR3 DNA: TGTGCCAGCGAAATAGGGACAGCGATACTCTATGGCTACACCTTC. It yields the protein CASEIGTAILYGYTF.

The V call is TRBV9, the J call TRBJ2-7; 7 bases align to TRBD2. This CDR3 contains 16 residues. The V and J ends lost 4 bases and 1 base, in that order; junction bases with no gene match: 11. From germline, CDR1 is SGDLS and CDR2 YYNGEE. CDR3 residues: CASSPPGASGSYEQYF. For the CDR3, the DNA is TGTGCCAGCAGCCCTCCCGGGGCTAGCGGTTCCTACGAGCAGTACTTC.

This clone turned up a few times. The rearrangement uses TRBV11-3 and TRBJ2-3; D gene uncertain. The CDR3 runs to 12 residues. Trimming stripped 4 bases from V and 1 base from J, with 3 bases between. Germline lookup yields CDR1 SGHNT and CDR2 YENEEA. The CDR3 nucleotides read TGTGCCAGCAGCTCTGGCACAGATACGCAGTATTTT. This gives the protein CASSSGTDTQYF.

The chain recombines TRBV7-2 with TRBJ2-7, with TRBD2 matching 9 bases. The CDR3 runs 12 residues. Germline trimming cut 6 bases from V and 12 bases from J; bases unmatched to any gene: 9. Germline V CDR1 and CDR2: SGHTA, FQGNSA. CDR3 protein: CASSYEAGGWYF. Written as DNA, the CDR3 is TGTGCCAGCAGTTATGAAGCGGGAGGATGGTACTTC. The full variable domain, in which reference TRBV7-2 and TRBJ2-7 provide the parts outside the CDR3, is GAGVSQSPSNKVTEKGKDVELRCDPISGHTALYWYRQSLGQGLEFLIYFQGNSAPDKSGLPSDRFSAERTGGSVSTLTIQRTQQEDSAVYLCASSYEAGGWYFGPGTRLTVT.

The V gene is TRBV10-3, the J gene TRBJ1-5; TRBD1 is a possible D gene (5 bases). Germline CDR1 ENHRY, CDR2 SYGVKD. This CDR3 has 15 residues. With 6 bases removed from V and 5 bases from J, the gap between germline ends came to 17 bases. CDR3 nucleotide sequence: TGTGCCATCAGCCAGTCATGGGGCAGCGATCAGCCCCAGCATTTT. This gives the protein CAISQSWGSDQPQHF.

J is TRBJ2-1 and V is TRBV4-2; the D gene is possibly TRBD1 (5 bases). The V and J ends lost 0 bases and 7 bases respectively, with 13 bases between them. The CDR3 runs to 15 residues. Germline CDR1 reads LGHNA; CDR2 reads YNFKEQ. The CDR3: CASSQDQGSLNEQFF. The CDR3 bases are TGTGCCAGCAGCCAAGATCAGGGTAGCCTTAATGAGCAGTTCTTC.

The chain is built from TRBV7-9 and TRBJ2-6; 7 positions match TRBD2. The CDR3 runs 16 residues. Unmatched junction bases numbered 4, after V lost 1 base and J lost 4 bases. CDR1 is SEHNR and CDR2 is FQNEAQ in the germline V gene (reference sequence). The CDR3: CASSLGEGLGANVLTF. CDR3 nucleotide sequence: TGTGCCAGCAGCTTAGGGGAGGGCCTGGGGGCCAACGTCCTGACTTTC.

The gene calls are TRBV7-3 and TRBJ2-6; D uncertain. Germline V gene data show CDR1 as SGHTA and CDR2 as FQGTGA. The CDR3 loop spans 14 amino acids. Trimming cost V 4 bases and J 4 bases, with 8 bases left between them. For the CDR3, the DNA is TGTGCCAGCAGCTCACAGCCAGGGGCCAACGTCCTGACTTTC. Protein product: CASSSQPGANVLTF.

The V call is TRBV7-2, the J call TRBJ2-6; maybe TRBD2 (7 bases). The CDR3 sequence is 16 residues long. In germline, CDR1 is SGHTA, CDR2 FQGNSA. Between the trimmed V and J ends, which lost 5 bases and 0 bases, there was a span of 11 bases. In nucleotides, the CDR3 is TGTGCCAGCAGCCTAGGGGGGGTCTCTGGGGCCAACGTCCTGACTTTC. It yields the protein CASSLGGVSGANVLTF.

The chain combines TRBV27 with TRBJ2-1; the D gene is possibly TRBD2 (6 bases). The V gene's germline CDR1 is MNHEY and CDR2 SMNVEV (reference sequence). The CDR3 consists of 12 residues. V lost 5 bases and J lost 10, with 12 bases in between. CDR3 nucleotide sequence: TGTGCCAGCAGTGCGGGGCTAGGGGAGCAGTTCTTC. Its translation is CASSAGLGEQFF.

This clone occurred a few times. The J gene is TRBJ2-5, the V gene TRBV19; D is perhaps TRBD2 (6 bases). V gave up 3 bases and J gave up 3 bases, with 17 bases separating them. The CDR3 is made up of 16 amino acids. In germline, CDR1 is LNHDA, CDR2 SQIVND (reference sequence). This chain's CDR3 is CASSIVGERREETQYF. Here the CDR3 DNA reads TGTGCCAGTAGTATCGTGGGAGAGAGGAGGGAAGAGACCCAGTACTTC.

This chain joins TRBV27 and TRBJ1-6; the D is unclear. Trimming pared 7 bases from V and 6 bases from J, leaving 13 bases between. The CDR3 has 14 amino acids. Germline CDR1 is MNHEY and CDR2 is SMNVEV (reference sequence). CDR3 region: CASMGGSGNSPLHF. The CDR3 DNA is TGTGCCAGCATGGGTGGCAGCGGTAATTCACCCCTCCACTTT.

The gene calls are TRBV18 and TRBJ2-5; the D gene is possibly TRBD1 (5 bases). Trimming removed 6 bases from V and 0 bases from J, with 23 bases in between. Germline CDR1 reads KGHSH; CDR2 reads LQKENI. The CDR3 sequence is 18 residues long. This CDR3 reads CASSPLQEHFQYQETQYF. The CDR3 DNA sequence: TGTGCCAGCTCTCCGCTACAGGAACACTTTCAGTACCAAGAGACCCAGTACTTC.

This sequence joins TRBV28 and TRBJ1-2; D unresolved. Germline V gene sequence: CDR1 MDHEN, CDR2 SYDVKM. This CDR3 is 12 amino acids long. The V end was cut by 2 bases, the J end by 6 bases, with 7 bases between. CDR3 DNA sequence: TGTGCCAGCAGTTTACTAGGAGATGGCTACACCTTC. Translated: CASSLLGDGYTF.

This chain's CDR3 is CASSQTGQGARSYGYTF. The CDR3 DNA sequence: TGTGCCAGCAGCCAAACGGGACAGGGGGCGCGAAGCTATGGCTACACCTTC. This chain uses TRBV4-2 with TRBJ1-2; the match to TRBD1 covers 12 bases. Trimming removed 2 bases from V and 4 bases from J; junction bases left unmatched: 8. This CDR3 has 17 residues. CDR1 and CDR2 from the germline V gene are LGHNA and YNFKEQ.

This clone was seen a single time. V and J are TRBV9 and TRBJ1-1, with D possibly being TRBD1 (5 bases). The CDR3 is 13 amino acids. V lost 0 bases to trimming and J lost 7 bases, with 10 bases between them. Looked up from germline, CDR1 is SGDLS and CDR2 is YYNGEE. CDR3 in DNA: TGTGCCAGCAGCGTAGTCCCGGGGGATGAAGCTTTCTTT. It codes for CASSVVPGDEAFF.